The sequence of this T cell receptor beta chain was determined in a study of T cell responses to AZD1222 COVID-19 vaccine. General observations from the study: Regions 160-218 and 743-854 dominated among vaccine-associated CD4 TCRs spanning spike. Vaccination with two AZD1222 doses was followed by a rise in Spike-specific TCR breadth and depth. Repertoires were collected only later (after the peak T cell response had occurred). Most donors were white British, females outnumbered males, and clonal diversity was possibly underestimated.

This clone was counted between two and nine times. The target antigen is unknown. This CDR3 comprises 13 residues. V lost 2 bases and J 4 bases, leaving 5 bases between the germline ends. Germline-derived CDR1 and CDR2 are LNHDA and SQIVND (reference sequence). Only in-frame clones appear in the TCRdb table, and some are missing; sequencing was by immunoSEQ multiplex PCR. Counted here are tens of thousands of clones, 90% occurring once; the ten biggest clones make up approximately 5%. V and J are TRBV19 and TRBJ1-4; D is uncertain. This TCR came from an adult who received the AZD1222 COVID-19 vaccine. The sample in question was peripheral blood, obtained 28 days after the second AZD1222 dose. This chain's CDR3 is CASSIRLNEKLFF. CDR3 DNA: TGTGCCAGTAGTATACGGCTTAATGAAAAACTGTTTTTT.